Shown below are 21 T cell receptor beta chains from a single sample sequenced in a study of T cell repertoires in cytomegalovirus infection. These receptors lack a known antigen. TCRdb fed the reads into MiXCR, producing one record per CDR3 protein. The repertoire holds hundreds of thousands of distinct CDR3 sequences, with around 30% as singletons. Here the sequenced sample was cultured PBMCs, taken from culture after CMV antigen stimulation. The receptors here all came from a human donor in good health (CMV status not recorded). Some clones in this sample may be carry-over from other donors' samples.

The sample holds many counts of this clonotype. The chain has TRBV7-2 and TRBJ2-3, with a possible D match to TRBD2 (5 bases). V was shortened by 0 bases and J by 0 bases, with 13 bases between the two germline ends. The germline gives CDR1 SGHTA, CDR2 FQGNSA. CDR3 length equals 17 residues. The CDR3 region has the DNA TGTGCCAGCAGCTTAGCAGGCGGGTTAACTAGCACAGATACGCAGTATTTT. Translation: CASSLAGGLTSTDTQYF.

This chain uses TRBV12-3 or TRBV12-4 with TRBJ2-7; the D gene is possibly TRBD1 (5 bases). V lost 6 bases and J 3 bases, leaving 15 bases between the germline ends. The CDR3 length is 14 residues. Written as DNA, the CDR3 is TGTGCCAGCAGACCGACGGGCCAGGGCTACGAGCAGTACTTC. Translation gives CASRPTGQGYEQYF.

CDR3 region: CASSLGNSRTGPLNTEAFF. In DNA form, the CDR3 reads TGTGCCAGCAGCTTAGGCAATAGTAGGACAGGCCCCCTGAACACTGAAGCTTTCTTT. V is TRBV7-6 and J is TRBJ1-1, with 7 bases identical to TRBD1. This CDR3 has 19 residues. Per the germline V gene, CDR1 is SGHVS and CDR2 is FNYEAQ. V dropped 1 base and J dropped 0; count of bases not matched to a gene: 14.

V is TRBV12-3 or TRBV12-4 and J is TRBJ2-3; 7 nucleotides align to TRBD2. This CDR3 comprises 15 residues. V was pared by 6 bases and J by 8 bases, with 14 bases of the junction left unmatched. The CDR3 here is CASRGGGRALGTQYF. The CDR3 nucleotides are TGTGCCAGCAGGGGTGGAGGGAGGGCCCTTGGTACGCAGTATTTT.

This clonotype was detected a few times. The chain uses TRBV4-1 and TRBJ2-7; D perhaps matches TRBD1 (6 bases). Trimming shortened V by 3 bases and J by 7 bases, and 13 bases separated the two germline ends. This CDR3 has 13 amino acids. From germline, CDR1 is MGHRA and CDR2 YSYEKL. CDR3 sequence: CASSHFLGGEQYF. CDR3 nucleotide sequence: TGCGCCAGCAGCCATTTCCTAGGGGGAGAGCAGTACTTC.

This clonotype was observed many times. CDR3 protein: CSARDATSAQLYEQYF. The CDR3 bases are TGCAGTGCTAGAGATGCCACCAGCGCCCAACTCTACGAGCAGTACTTC. The gene calls are TRBV20-1 and TRBJ2-7; no clear D gene. The germline gives CDR1 DFQATT, CDR2 SNEGSKA (reference sequence). V was clipped by 0 bases and J by 3 bases, with 18 bases between them. This CDR3 is 16 amino acids long.

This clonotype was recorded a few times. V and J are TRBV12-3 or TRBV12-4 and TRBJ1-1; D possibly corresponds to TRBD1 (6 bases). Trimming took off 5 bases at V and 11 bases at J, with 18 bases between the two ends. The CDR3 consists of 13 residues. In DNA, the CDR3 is TGTGCCAGCAGTGCCCGGGACACCCTTTCCGCTTTCTTT. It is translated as CASSARDTLSAFF.

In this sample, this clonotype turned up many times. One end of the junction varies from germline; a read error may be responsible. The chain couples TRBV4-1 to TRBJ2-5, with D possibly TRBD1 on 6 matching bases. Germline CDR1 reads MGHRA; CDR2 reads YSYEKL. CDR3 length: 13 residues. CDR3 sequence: CASSRGGQETQYF. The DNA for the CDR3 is TGTGCCAGCAGCCGAGGGGGACAAGAGACCCAGTACTTC.

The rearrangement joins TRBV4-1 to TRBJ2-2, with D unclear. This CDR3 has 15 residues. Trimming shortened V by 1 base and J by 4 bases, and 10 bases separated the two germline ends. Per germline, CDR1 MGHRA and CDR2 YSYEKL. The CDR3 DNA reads TGCGCCAGCAGCCAAGGCCCCACTTCCACCGGGGAGCTGTTTTTT. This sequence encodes CASSQGPTSTGELFF.

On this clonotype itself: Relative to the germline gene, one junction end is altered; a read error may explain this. The CDR3 loop reads CASSLAQSGGPQGTQYF. The CDR3 DNA sequence: TGTGCCAGCAGTTTAGCGCAGAGCGGGGGGCCTCAAGGGACCCAGTACTTC. The chain is built from TRBV12-3 or TRBV12-4 and TRBJ2-5, with 9 bases lining up with TRBD2. The CDR3 consists of 17 residues.

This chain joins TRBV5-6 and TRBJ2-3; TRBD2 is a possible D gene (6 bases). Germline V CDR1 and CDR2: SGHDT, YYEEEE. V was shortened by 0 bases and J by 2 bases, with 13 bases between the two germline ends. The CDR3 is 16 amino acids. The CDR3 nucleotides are TGTGCCAGCAGCTTGGGAGTTAGCGGATACACAGATACGCAGTATTTT. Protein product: CASSLGVSGYTDTQYF.

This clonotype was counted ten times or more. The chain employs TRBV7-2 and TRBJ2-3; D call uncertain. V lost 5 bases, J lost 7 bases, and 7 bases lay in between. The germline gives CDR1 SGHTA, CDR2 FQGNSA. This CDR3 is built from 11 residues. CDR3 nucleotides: TGTGCCAGCAGCCCCTCAAATACGCAGTATTTT. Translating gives CASSPSNTQYF.

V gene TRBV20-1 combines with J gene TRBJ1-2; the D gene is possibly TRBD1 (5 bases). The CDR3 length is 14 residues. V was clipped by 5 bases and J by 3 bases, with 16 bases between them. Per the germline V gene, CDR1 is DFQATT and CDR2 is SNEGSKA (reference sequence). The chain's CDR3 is CSAATDSYDYGYTF. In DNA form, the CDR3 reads TGCAGTGCTGCAACCGACAGCTACGACTATGGCTACACCTTC.

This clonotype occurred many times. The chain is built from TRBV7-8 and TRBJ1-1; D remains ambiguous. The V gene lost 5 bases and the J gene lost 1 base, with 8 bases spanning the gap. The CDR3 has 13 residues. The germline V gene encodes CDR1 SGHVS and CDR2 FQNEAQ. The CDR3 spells CASSLPENTEAFF. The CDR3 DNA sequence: TGTGCCAGCAGCCTTCCCGAGAACACTGAAGCTTTCTTT. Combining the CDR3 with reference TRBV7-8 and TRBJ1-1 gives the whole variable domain GAGVSQSPRYKVAKRGQDVALRCDPISGHVSLFWYQQALGQGPEFLTYFQNEAQLDKSGLPSDRFFAERPEGSVSTLKIQRTQQEDSAVYLCASSLPENTEAFFGQGTRLTVV.

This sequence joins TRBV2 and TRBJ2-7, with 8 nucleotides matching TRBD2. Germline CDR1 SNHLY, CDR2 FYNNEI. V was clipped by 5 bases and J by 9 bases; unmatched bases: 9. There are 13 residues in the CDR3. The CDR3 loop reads CASSPTSAPGQYF. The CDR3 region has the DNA TGTGCCAGCAGTCCGACTAGCGCGCCGGGGCAGTACTTC.

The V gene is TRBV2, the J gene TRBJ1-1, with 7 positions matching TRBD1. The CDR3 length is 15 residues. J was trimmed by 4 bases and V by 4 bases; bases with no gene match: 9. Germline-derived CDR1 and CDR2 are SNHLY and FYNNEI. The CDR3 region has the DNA TGTGCCAGCAGTGGACAGGGCCAATGGATCACTGAAGCTTTCTTT. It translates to CASSGQGQWITEAFF.

CDR3 protein: CASSLDQGTYEQYF. DNA of the CDR3: TGTGCCAGCAGCTTAGACCAGGGAACCTACGAGCAGTACTTC. The rearrangement uses TRBV11-2 and TRBJ2-7; D possibly corresponds to TRBD1 (5 bases). Per the germline V gene, CDR1 is SGHAT and CDR2 is FQNNGV. This CDR3 spans 14 amino acids. Trimming shortened V by 0 bases and J by 2 bases, and 8 bases separated the two germline ends.

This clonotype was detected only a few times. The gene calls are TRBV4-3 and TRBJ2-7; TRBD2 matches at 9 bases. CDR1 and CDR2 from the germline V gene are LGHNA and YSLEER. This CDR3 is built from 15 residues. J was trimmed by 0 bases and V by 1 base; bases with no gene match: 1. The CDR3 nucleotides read TGCGCCAGCAGCCAAGGCGGGGGGGGCTCCTACGAGCAGTACTTC. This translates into CASSQGGGGSYEQYF.

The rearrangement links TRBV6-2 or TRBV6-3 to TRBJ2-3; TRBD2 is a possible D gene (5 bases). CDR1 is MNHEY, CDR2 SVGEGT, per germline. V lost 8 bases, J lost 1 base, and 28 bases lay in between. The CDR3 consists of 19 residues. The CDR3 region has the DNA TGTGCCAGCCGCCCCCCATCCGCCGGCATACGGGGTGGCACAGATACGCAGTATTTT. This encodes CASRPPSAGIRGGTDTQYF.

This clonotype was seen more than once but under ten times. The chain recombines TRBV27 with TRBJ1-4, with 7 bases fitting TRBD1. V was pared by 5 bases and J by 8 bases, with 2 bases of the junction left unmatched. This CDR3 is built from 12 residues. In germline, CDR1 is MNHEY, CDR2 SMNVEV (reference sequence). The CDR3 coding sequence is TGTGCCAGCAGTAGGGGGCGGGAAAAACTGTTTTTT. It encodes CASSRGREKLFF.

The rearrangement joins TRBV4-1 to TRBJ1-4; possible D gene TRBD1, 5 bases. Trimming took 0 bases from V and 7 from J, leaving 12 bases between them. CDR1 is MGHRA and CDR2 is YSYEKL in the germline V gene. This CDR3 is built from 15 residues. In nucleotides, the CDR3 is TGCGCCAGCAGCCAAGAGGCAGGGCAGGTTGAAAAACTGTTTTTT. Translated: CASSQEAGQVEKLFF.